The text below deals with one T cell receptor (beta chain). Regarding time point: after trial treatment. Described treatment: LDRT plus nivolumab, ipilimumab, low-dose cyclophosphamide and aspirin (RACIN trial). This sample was taken from a study of low-dose radiotherapy and immunotherapy resistance in tumors. Overall study: Cohort 2, a group dosed every two weeks at 1 Gy per fraction, received 13 Gy in total over 26 weeks.

First-strand cDNA used TRAV- and TRBV-specific primers, covering alpha and beta chains. A roughly 19-cycle PCR with a constant-region primer and V-primer adapter amplified TCRs. TCRdb passed the reads through MiXCR, listing each CDR3 protein once. The sample holds some 100,000 distinct CDR3 sequences, 20% to 25% seen once. The starting material was PBMCs, obtained after low-dose radiotherapy plus immunotherapy. The clonotype comes from a female donor with ovarian cancer.

The chain's CDR3 is CASSPTGTSQETQYF. In DNA, the CDR3 is TGTGCCAGCAGCCCGACAGGCACAAGCCAAGAGACCCAGTACTTC. The V and J genes are TRBV7-3 and TRBJ2-5; D may be TRBD1 (6 bases). Between the trimmed V and J ends, which lost 5 bases and 1 base, there was a span of 14 bases. The CDR3 has 15 amino acids. Germline lookup yields CDR1 SGHTA and CDR2 FQGTGA.